A selection of T cell receptor beta chains follows, all from one sample in a study of T cells in Graves' hyperthyroidism and ophthalmopathy. TCRdb reanalysed the multiplex PCR reads using MiXCR and keeps one entry per CDR3 protein. The sample contains approximately 570,000 distinct CDR3 sequences, just under 20% of which appear only once. The sample consisted of blood. The origin of the receptors is a middle-aged man with Graves' ophthalmopathy. Both conserved end residues are part of each CDR3. Each record gives: J gene, V gene, clone size, D gene, CDR3 DNA, CDR3 protein. D genes are given only for firm matches. Expanded clones are given a class, and other clones once, few, many or no size at all.

J gene: TRBJ2-5; V gene: TRBV12-3/TRBV12-4; clone size: few; D gene: TRBD1; CDR3 DNA: TGTGCCAGCAGTTTTTTTCGGGACAGAGAAGAGACCCAGTACTTC; CDR3 protein: CASSFFRDREETQYF
J gene: TRBJ1-1; V gene: TRBV19; clone size: -; D gene: -; CDR3 DNA: TGTGCCAGTAGTATAAGTAGGAGTTTTCGGAACACTGAAGCTTTCTTT; CDR3 protein: CASSISRSFRNTEAFF
J gene: TRBJ2-1; V gene: TRBV7-2; clone size: few; D gene: TRBD2; CDR3 DNA: TGTGCCAGCAGCCATACTAGCGGGAGAAGAGAGAATGAGCAGTTCTTC; CDR3 protein: CASSHTSGRRENEQFF
J gene: TRBJ2-1; V gene: TRBV7-9; clone size: -; D gene: -; CDR3 DNA: TGTGCCAGCACCATCAGAGGCCCACGGATTACCTACAATGAGCAGTTCTTC; CDR3 protein: CASTIRGPRITYNEQFF
J gene: TRBJ2-1; V gene: TRBV20-1; clone size: few; D gene: -; CDR3 DNA: TGCAGTGCTAGAGGAGGGGGAGGTATTCGTGAGCAGTTCTTC; CDR3 protein: CSARGGGGIREQFF
J gene: TRBJ2-7; V gene: TRBV6-5; clone size: -; D gene: TRBD2; CDR3 DNA: TGTGCCAGCAGTTATGGCGGGGGGGGGCCCTACGAGCAGTACTTC; CDR3 protein: CASSYGGGGPYEQYF
J gene: TRBJ2-1; V gene: TRBV6-2/TRBV6-3; clone size: few; D gene: -; CDR3 DNA: TGTGCCAGCAGTTACGGTATTGAGCAGTTCTTC; CDR3 protein: CASSYGIEQFF
J gene: TRBJ2-1; V gene: TRBV20-1; clone size: few; D gene: TRBD1; CDR3 DNA: TGCAGTGCGAGGGACAGGGGGCTCGTTGAGCAGTTCTTC; CDR3 protein: CSARDRGLVEQFF
J gene: TRBJ2-7; V gene: TRBV3-1; clone size: many; D gene: -; CDR3 DNA: TGTGCCAGCAGCGGGTTGAGCTCCTACGAGCAGTACTTC; CDR3 protein: CASSGLSSYEQYF
J gene: TRBJ1-1; V gene: TRBV11-3; clone size: -; D gene: -; CDR3 DNA: TGTGCCAGCAGCCTGGGCGGGGCAATGACTGAAGCTTTCTTT; CDR3 protein: CASSLGGAMTEAFF
J gene: TRBJ2-5; V gene: TRBV27; clone size: many; D gene: TRBD2; CDR3 DNA: TGTGCCAGCAGTTCGCCTAGCGGGCCTCAAGAGACCCAGTACTTC; CDR3 protein: CASSSPSGPQETQYF
J gene: TRBJ2-7; V gene: TRBV28; clone size: many; D gene: -; CDR3 DNA: TGTGCCAGCAGTTTCCAGGGCTACGAGCAGTACTTC; CDR3 protein: CASSFQGYEQYF
J gene: TRBJ1-5; V gene: TRBV30; clone size: many; D gene: TRBD1; CDR3 DNA: TGTGCCTGGGCAGGGGGTTCGGATCAGCCCCAGCATTTT; CDR3 protein: CAWAGGSDQPQHF
J gene: TRBJ2-1; V gene: TRBV7-9; clone size: -; D gene: TRBD2; CDR3 DNA: TGTGCCAGCAGCTCGGGACTAGCGACCTCAAATGAGCAGTTCTTC; CDR3 protein: CASSSGLATSNEQFF
J gene: TRBJ2-1; V gene: TRBV5-1; clone size: many; D gene: -; CDR3 DNA: TGCGCCAGCAGCTCCCGGTGGGGAGAGAAGCAGTTCTTC; CDR3 protein: CASSSRWGEKQFF
J gene: TRBJ1-1; V gene: TRBV2; clone size: -; D gene: TRBD1; CDR3 DNA: TGTGCCAGCAGTGAATCTGGACAGGGTACTTTCTTT; CDR3 protein: CASSESGQGTFF
J gene: TRBJ2-2; V gene: TRBV4-2; clone size: few; D gene: -; CDR3 DNA: TGTGCCAGCAGCCACCCTCCAGGTAGTCTCACCGGGGAGCTGTTTTTT; CDR3 protein: CASSHPPGSLTGELFF
J gene: TRBJ2-1; V gene: TRBV20-1; clone size: -; D gene: TRBD1; CDR3 DNA: TGCAGTGCTAGTCGTGGGACAGGGGCTGACAATGAGCAGTTCTTC; CDR3 protein: CSASRGTGADNEQFF
J gene: TRBJ2-6; V gene: TRBV6-1; clone size: -; D gene: -; CDR3 DNA: TGTGCCAGCACTCGGGAAAGTGGGGCCAACGTCCTGACTTTC; CDR3 protein: CASTRESGANVLTF
J gene: TRBJ1-5; V gene: TRBV19; clone size: -; D gene: -; CDR3 DNA: TGTGCCAGTAGTATTTTGCCGCCTAGCAATCAGCCCCAGCATTTT; CDR3 protein: CASSILPPSNQPQHF
J gene: TRBJ1-1; V gene: TRBV25-1; clone size: few; D gene: -; CDR3 DNA: TGTGCCAGCAGTGAAGCTGGACAGTCGGGCACTGAAGCTTTCTTT; CDR3 protein: CASSEAGQSGTEAFF
J gene: TRBJ1-5; V gene: TRBV4-1; clone size: -; D gene: TRBD1; CDR3 DNA: TGCGCCAGCAGCCAAGGTTCCGGGACAGGGGTTCAGCCCCAGCATTTT; CDR3 protein: CASSQGSGTGVQPQHF
J gene: TRBJ2-4; V gene: TRBV7-2; clone size: -; D gene: -; CDR3 DNA: TGTGCCAGCAGCTTCGGGACCCTCGAAAACATTCAGTACTTC; CDR3 protein: CASSFGTLENIQYF
J gene: TRBJ2-2; V gene: TRBV5-6; clone size: -; D gene: TRBD1; CDR3 DNA: TGTGCCAGCAGCCCCGGGACAGGGGGCGAGGAGCTGTTTTTT; CDR3 protein: CASSPGTGGEELFF
J gene: TRBJ2-7; V gene: TRBV20-1; clone size: few; D gene: -; CDR3 DNA: TGCAGTGCTAGAGGGGGTCCCGGGCAGTACTTC; CDR3 protein: CSARGGPGQYF
J gene: TRBJ2-1; V gene: TRBV9; clone size: few; D gene: -; CDR3 DNA: TGTGCCAGCAGCCCAACCACTTTCTCGTCTGGCAATGAGCAGTTCTTC; CDR3 protein: CASSPTTFSSGNEQFF
J gene: TRBJ2-4; V gene: TRBV7-9; clone size: few; D gene: -; CDR3 DNA: TGTGCCAGCAGCTTAGCGCGACAGTTAAACATTCAGTACTTC; CDR3 protein: CASSLARQLNIQYF
J gene: TRBJ2-7; V gene: TRBV5-1; clone size: few; D gene: TRBD1; CDR3 DNA: TGCGCCAGCAGCTTGAACAGGGGGAACGAGCAGTACTTC; CDR3 protein: CASSLNRGNEQYF
J gene: TRBJ1-2; V gene: TRBV6-1; clone size: few; D gene: -; CDR3 DNA: TGTGCCAGCGGGACGGGACTCTATGGCTACACCTTC; CDR3 protein: CASGTGLYGYTF
J gene: TRBJ2-6; V gene: TRBV30; clone size: -; D gene: -; CDR3 DNA: TGTGCCTGGGCTCTATCTGGGGCCAACGTCCTGACTTTC; CDR3 protein: CAWALSGANVLTF
J gene: TRBJ2-1; V gene: TRBV10-2; clone size: few; D gene: TRBD2; CDR3 DNA: TGCGCCAGCGCGGGGACTAGCACCGGTGAGCAGTTCTTC; CDR3 protein: CASAGTSTGEQFF
J gene: TRBJ1-6; V gene: TRBV4-1; clone size: -; D gene: -; CDR3 DNA: TGCGCCAGCAGCCAAGGGATTCTGGGGGCAAGGAATTCACCCCTCCACTTT; CDR3 protein: CASSQGILGARNSPLHF